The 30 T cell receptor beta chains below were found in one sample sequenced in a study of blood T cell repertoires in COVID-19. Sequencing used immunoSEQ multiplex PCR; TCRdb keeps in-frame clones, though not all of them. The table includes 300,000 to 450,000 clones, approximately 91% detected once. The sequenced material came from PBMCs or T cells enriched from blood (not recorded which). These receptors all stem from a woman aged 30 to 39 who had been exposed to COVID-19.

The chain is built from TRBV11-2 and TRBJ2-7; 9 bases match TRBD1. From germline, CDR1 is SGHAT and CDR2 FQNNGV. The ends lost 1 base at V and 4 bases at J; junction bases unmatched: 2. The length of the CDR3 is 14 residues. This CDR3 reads CASSLVQGAYEQYF. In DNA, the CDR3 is TGTGCCAGCAGCTTAGTACAGGGGGCTTACGAGCAGTACTTC.

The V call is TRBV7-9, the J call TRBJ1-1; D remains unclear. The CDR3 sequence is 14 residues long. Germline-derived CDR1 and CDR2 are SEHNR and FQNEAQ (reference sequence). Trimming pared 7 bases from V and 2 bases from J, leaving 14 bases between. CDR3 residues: CASTPYNSNTEAFF. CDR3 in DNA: TGTGCCAGCACCCCATACAATAGCAACACTGAAGCTTTCTTT.

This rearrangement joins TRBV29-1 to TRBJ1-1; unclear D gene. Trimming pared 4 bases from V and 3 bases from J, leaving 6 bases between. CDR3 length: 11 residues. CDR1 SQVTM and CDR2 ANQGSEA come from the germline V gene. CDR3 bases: TGCAGCGTTGTCCTAGACACTGAAGCTTTCTTT. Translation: CSVVLDTEAFF.

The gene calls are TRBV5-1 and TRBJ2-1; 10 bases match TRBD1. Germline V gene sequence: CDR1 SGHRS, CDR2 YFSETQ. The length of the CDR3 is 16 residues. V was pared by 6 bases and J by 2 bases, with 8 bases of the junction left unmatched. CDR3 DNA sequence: TGCGCCAGCACACTATGGGACAGGGGTACCTACAATGAGCAGTTCTTC. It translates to CASTLWDRGTYNEQFF. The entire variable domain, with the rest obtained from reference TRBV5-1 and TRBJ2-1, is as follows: KAGVTQTPRYLIKTRGQQVTLSCSPISGHRSVSWYQQTPGQGLQFLFEYFSETQRNKGNFPGRFSGRQFSNSRSEMNVSTLELGDSALYLCASTLWDRGTYNEQFFGPGTRLTVL.

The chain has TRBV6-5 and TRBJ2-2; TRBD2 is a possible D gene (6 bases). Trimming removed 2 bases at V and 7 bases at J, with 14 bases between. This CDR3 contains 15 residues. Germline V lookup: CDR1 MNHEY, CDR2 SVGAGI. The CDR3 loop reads CASSYDGEAGGELFF. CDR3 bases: TGTGCCAGCAGTTACGATGGGGAGGCGGGCGGGGAGCTGTTTTTT.

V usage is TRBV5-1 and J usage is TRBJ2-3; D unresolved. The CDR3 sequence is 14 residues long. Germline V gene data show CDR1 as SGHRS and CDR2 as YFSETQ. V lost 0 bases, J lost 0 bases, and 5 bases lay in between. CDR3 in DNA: TGCGCCAGCAGCTTGGAACAGAGCACAGATACGCAGTATTTT. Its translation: CASSLEQSTDTQYF.

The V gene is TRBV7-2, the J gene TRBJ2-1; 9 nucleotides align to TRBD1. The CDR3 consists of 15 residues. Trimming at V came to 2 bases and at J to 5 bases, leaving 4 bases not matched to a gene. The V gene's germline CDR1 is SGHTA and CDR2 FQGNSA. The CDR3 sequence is CASSLRDRAHNEQFF. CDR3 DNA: TGTGCCAGCAGCTTACGGGACAGGGCCCACAATGAGCAGTTCTTC.

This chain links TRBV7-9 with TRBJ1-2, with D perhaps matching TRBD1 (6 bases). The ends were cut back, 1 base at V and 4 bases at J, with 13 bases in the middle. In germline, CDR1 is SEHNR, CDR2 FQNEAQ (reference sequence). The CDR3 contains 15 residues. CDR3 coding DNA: TGTGCCAGCAGCTTAGAGTTGGGACAAATCTATGGCTACACCTTC. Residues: CASSLELGQIYGYTF.

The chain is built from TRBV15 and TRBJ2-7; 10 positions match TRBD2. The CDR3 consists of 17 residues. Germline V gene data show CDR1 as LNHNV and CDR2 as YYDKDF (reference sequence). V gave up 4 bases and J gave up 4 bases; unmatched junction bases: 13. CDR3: CATSTASPSGSSYEQYF. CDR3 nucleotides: TGTGCCACCAGCACTGCCTCGCCTAGCGGGAGCTCGTACGAGCAGTACTTC.

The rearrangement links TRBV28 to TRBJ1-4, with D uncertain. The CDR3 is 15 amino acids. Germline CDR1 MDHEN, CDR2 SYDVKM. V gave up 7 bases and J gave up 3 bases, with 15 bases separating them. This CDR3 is CASTSPGGPNEKLFF. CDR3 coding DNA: TGTGCCAGCACCTCCCCCGGAGGGCCTAATGAAAAACTGTTTTTT. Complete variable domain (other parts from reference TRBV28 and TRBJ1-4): DVKVTQSSRYLVKRTGEKVFLECVQDMDHENMFWYRQDPGLGLRLIYFSYDVKMKEKGDIPEGYSVSREKKERFSLILESASTNQTSMYLCASTSPGGPNEKLFFGSGTQLSVL.

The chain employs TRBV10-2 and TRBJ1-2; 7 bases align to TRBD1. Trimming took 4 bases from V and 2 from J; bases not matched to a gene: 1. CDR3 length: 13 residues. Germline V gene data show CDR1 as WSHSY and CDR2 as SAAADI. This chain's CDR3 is CASSGDRNYGYTF. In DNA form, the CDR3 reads TGCGCCAGCAGTGGGGACAGAAACTATGGCTACACCTTC.

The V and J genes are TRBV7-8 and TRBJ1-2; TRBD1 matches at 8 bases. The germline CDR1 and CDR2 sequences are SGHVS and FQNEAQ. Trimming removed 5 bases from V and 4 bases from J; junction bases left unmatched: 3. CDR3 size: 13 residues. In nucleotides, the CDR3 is TGTGCCAGCAGCACAGACAGGGGCTATGGCTACACCTTC. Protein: CASSTDRGYGYTF.

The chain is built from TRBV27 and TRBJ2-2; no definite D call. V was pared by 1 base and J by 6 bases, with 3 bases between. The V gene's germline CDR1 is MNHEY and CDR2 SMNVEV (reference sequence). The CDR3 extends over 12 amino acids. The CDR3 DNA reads TGTGCCAGCAGTTTATACTCCGGGGAGCTGTTTTTT. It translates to CASSLYSGELFF.

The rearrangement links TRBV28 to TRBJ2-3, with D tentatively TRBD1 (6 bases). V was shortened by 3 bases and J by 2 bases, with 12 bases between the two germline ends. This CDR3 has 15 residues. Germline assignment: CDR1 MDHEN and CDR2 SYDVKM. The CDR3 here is CASSLPGASTDTQYF. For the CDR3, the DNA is TGTGCCAGCAGTTTGCCAGGGGCCTCCACAGATACGCAGTATTTT.

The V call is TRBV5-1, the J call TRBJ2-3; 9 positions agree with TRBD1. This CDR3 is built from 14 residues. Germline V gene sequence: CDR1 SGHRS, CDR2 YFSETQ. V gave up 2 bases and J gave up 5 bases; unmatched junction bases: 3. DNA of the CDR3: TGCGCCAGCAGCTTTTCGGGACAGGGAGATACGCAGTATTTT. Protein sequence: CASSFSGQGDTQYF.

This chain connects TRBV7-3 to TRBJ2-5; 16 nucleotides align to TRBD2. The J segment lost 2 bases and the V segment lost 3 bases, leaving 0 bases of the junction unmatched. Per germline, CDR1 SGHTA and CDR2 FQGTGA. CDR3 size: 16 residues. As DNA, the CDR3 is TGTGCCAGCAGCTTGGGACTAGCGGGAGGGCAAGAGACCCAGTACTTC. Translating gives CASSLGLAGGQETQYF.

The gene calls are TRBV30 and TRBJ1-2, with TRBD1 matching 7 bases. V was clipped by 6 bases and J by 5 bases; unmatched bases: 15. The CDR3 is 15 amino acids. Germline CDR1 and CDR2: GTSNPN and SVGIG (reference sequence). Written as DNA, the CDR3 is TGTGCCTGTTCTCCACAGGGGCGGCGACGGTATGGCTACACCTTC. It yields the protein CACSPQGRRRYGYTF.

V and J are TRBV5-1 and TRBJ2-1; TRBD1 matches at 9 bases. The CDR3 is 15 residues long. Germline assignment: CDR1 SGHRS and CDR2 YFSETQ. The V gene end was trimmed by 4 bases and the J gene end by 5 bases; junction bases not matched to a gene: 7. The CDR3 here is CASSPGDRDHNEQFF. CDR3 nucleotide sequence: TGCGCCAGCAGCCCTGGGGACAGGGATCACAATGAGCAGTTCTTC. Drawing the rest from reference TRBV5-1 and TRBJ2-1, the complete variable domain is KAGVTQTPRYLIKTRGQQVTLSCSPISGHRSVSWYQQTPGQGLQFLFEYFSETQRNKGNFPGRFSGRQFSNSRSEMNVSTLELGDSALYLCASSPGDRDHNEQFFGPGTRLTVL.

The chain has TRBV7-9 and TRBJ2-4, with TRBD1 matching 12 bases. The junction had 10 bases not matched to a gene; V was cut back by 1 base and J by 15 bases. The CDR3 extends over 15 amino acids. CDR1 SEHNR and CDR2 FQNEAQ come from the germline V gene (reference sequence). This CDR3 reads CASSLVSGQGARWYF. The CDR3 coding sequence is TGTGCCAGCAGCTTAGTATCGGGACAGGGGGCGCGATGGTACTTC.

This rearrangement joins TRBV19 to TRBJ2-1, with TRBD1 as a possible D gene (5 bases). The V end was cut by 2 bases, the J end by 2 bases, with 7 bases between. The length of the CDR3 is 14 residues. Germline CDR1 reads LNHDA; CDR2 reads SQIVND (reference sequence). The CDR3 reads CASSIIGAYNEQFF. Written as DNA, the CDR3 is TGTGCCAGTAGTATAATAGGGGCCTACAATGAGCAGTTCTTC.

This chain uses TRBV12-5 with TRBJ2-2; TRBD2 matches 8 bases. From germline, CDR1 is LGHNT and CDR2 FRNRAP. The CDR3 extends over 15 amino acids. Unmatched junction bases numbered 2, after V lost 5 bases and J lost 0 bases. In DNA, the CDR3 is TGTGCTAGTGGTCTCGGGGGGGCGAACACCGGGGAGCTGTTTTTT. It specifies CASGLGGANTGELFF. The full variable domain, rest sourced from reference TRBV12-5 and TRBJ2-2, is DARVTQTPRHKVTEMGQEVTMRCQPILGHNTVFWYRQTMMQGLELLAYFRNRAPLDDSGMPKDRFSAEMPDATLATLKIQPSEPRDSAVYFCASGLGGANTGELFFGEGSRLTVL.

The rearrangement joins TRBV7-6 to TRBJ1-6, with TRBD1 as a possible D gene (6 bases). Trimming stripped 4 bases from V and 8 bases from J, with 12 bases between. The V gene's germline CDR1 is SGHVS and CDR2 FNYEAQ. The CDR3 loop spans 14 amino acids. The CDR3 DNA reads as TGTGCCAGCAGCTCTGTGACAGGCCATTCACCCCTCCACTTT. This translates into CASSSVTGHSPLHF.

The CDR3 sequence: CATSGFTSGYNEQFF. The CDR3 DNA reads TGTGCCACCAGTGGTTTTACTAGCGGGTACAATGAGCAGTTCTTC. The rearrangement links TRBV24-1 to TRBJ2-1, with 9 bases aligning to TRBD2. This CDR3 has 15 residues. The ends lost 5 bases at V and 4 bases at J; junction bases unmatched: 5. CDR1 is KGHDR and CDR2 is SFDVKD in the germline V gene.

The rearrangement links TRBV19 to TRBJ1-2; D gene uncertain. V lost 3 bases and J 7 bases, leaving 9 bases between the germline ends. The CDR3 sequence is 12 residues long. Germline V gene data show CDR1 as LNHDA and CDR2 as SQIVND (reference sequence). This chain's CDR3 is CASSMDGIGYTF. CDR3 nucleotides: TGTGCCAGTAGTATGGACGGGATTGGCTACACCTTC.

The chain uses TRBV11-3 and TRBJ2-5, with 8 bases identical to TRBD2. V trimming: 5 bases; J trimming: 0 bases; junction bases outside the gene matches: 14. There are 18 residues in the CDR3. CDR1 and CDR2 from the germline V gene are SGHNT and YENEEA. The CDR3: CASSAWGASGSYQETQYF. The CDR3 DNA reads TGTGCCAGCAGCGCATGGGGGGCTAGCGGGTCGTACCAAGAGACCCAGTACTTC.

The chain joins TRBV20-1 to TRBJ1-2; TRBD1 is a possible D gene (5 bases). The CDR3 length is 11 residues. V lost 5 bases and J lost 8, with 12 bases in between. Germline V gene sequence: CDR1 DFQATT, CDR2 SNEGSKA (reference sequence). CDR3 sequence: CSAPGREGYTF. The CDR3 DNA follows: TGCAGTGCTCCAGGGCGAGAAGGCTACACCTTC.

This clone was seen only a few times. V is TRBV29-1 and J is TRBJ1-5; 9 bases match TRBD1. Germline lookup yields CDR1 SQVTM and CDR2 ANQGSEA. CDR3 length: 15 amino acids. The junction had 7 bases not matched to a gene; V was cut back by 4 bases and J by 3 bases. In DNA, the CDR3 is TGCAGCGTTGGAGTTGGGACAGGGTTCAATCAGCCCCAGCATTTT. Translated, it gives CSVGVGTGFNQPQHF.

Here the CDR3 DNA reads TGTGCCAGCAGCCCCGGATGGAGGCAGGGCAATCAGCCCCAGCATTTT. It is translated as CASSPGWRQGNQPQHF. The V and J genes are TRBV4-2 and TRBJ1-5; D gene unclear. The V end was cut by 4 bases, the J end by 2 bases, with 15 bases between. The germline V gene encodes CDR1 LGHNA and CDR2 YNFKEQ. CDR3 length equals 16 residues.

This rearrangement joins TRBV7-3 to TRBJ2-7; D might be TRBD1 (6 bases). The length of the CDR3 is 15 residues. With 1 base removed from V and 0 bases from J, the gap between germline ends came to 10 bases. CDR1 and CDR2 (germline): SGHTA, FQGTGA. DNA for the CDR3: TGTGCCAGCAGCTTAAGCGGACAGAGCTCCTACGAGCAGTACTTC. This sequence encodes CASSLSGQSSYEQYF.

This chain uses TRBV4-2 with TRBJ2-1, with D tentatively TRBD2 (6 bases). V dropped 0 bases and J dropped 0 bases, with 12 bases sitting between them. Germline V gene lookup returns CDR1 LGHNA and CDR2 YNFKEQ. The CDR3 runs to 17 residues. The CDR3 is CASSQDRGSGSYNEQFF. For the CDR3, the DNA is TGTGCCAGCAGCCAAGATCGGGGGTCAGGCTCCTACAATGAGCAGTTCTTC.